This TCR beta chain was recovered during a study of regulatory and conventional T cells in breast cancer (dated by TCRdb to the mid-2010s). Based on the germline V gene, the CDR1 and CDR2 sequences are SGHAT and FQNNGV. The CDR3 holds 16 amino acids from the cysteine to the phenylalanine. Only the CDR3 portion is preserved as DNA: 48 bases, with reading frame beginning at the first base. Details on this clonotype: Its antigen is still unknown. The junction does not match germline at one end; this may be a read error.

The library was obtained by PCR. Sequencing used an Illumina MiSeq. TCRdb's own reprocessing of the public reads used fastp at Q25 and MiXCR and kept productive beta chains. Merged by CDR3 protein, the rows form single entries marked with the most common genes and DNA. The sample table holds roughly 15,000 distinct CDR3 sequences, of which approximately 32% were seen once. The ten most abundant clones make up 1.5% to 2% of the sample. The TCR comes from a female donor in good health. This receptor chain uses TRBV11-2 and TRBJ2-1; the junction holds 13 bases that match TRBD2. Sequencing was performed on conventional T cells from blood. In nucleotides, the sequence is TGTGCCAGTAGCTTAGACCCCGGACTAGCGGGAGCCCAGCAGTTCTTC. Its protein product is CASSLDPGLAGAQQFF.